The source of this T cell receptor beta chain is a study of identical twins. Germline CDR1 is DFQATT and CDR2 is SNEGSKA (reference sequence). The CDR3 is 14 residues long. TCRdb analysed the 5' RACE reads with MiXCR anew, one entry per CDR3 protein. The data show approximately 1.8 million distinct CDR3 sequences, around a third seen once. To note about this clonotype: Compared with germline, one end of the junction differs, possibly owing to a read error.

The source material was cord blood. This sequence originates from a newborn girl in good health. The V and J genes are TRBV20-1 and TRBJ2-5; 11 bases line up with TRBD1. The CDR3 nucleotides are TGCAGTGCTGTCGGGACAGGGGGGATGGAGACCCTGTACTTC. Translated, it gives CSAVGTGGMETLYF.